This TCR beta chain was recorded in a study of blood T cell repertoires in COVID-19. About the research overall: Acute and convalescent COVID-19 samples came from the United States, Italy and Spain. The analysed material was cDNA or gDNA that came from T cells, B-cell-depleted T cells, or PBMCs.

Germline V lookup: CDR1 SQVTM, CDR2 ANQGSEA. V lost 6 bases to trimming and J lost 2 bases; unmatched junction nucleotides: 8. The CDR3 runs to 14 residues. In the authors' workflow: Amplifying reference gene primers gave estimates of nucleated cell counts. Repertoires were generated with immunoSEQ multiplex PCR, while TCRdb's copy carries only in-frame clones and drops some. V and J calls plus clone size are reproduced from that table; the DNA served to infer D and trimming. The sample records 230,000 or so clones, roughly nine tenths being singletons. Sequencing was carried out using peripheral blood. This chain links TRBV29-1 with TRBJ2-3; the match to TRBD2 covers 7 bases. This TCR came from a man aged 35-49 years with active or convalescent COVID-19. The CDR3 loop reads CSVAGVADTDTQYF. DNA of the CDR3: TGCAGCGTGGCGGGGGTAGCGGACACAGATACGCAGTATTTT.